What follows are 31 T cell receptor beta chains derived from one specimen sequenced in a study of blood T cells in healthy people across ages. A sample-barcoded 5' primer and a J-beta primer mix were used in a second PCR of roughly 6 to 11 cycles. TCRdb redid the calling of the 5' RACE reads with MiXCR, one entry per CDR3 protein. The sample contains under 1,000,000 distinct CDR3 sequences, around 45% of which appear only once. Source material: blood. These TCRs come from a man older than 75 in good health.

A single count supports this clonotype. The chain joins TRBV6-2 or TRBV6-3 to TRBJ2-7; TRBD1 aligns across 12 bases. CDR3 size: 17 residues. The germline V gene has CDR1 MNHEY and CDR2 SVGEGT. Trimming cost V 4 bases and J 2 bases; bases outside gene matches: 9. In nucleotides, the CDR3 is TGTGCCAGCAGTTCAGGGACAGGGGGCTATACGGCCTACGAGCAGTACTTC. Translating gives CASSSGTGGYTAYEQYF.

This clonotype was observed many times. The rearrangement joins TRBV20-1 to TRBJ2-3; TRBD2 might be the D (5 bases). Germline V gives CDR1 DFQATT, CDR2 SNEGSKA (reference sequence). This CDR3 has 11 amino acids. The CDR3 is CSARGTDTQYF. In DNA form, the CDR3 reads TGCAGCGCCCGGGGTACAGATACGCAGTATTTT.

The gene calls are TRBV30 and TRBJ2-5, with 9 bases fitting TRBD2. The CDR3 has 14 residues. Per the germline V gene, CDR1 is GTSNPN and CDR2 is SVGIG (reference sequence). After removal of 4 bases from V and 5 bases from J, the junction contained 8 bases not matched to a gene. The CDR3 here is CAWTLGTSRETQYF. CDR3 DNA: TGTGCCTGGACCCTGGGGACTAGCCGGGAGACCCAGTACTTC.

On this clonotype: A junction boundary mismatches the germline segment, possibly from a read error. The rearrangement links TRBV7-2 to TRBJ2-5, with 7 bases fitting TRBD1. Germline assignment: CDR1 SGHTA and CDR2 FQGNSA. This CDR3 spans 14 amino acids. CDR3 protein: CASSSTGVGETPYF. CDR3 nucleotide sequence: TGTGCCAGCAGCTCAACAGGGGTCGGAGAGACCCCGTACTTC. Full variable domain (remainder filled in from reference TRBV7-2 and TRBJ2-5): GAGVSQSPSNKVTEKGKDVELRCDPISGHTALYWYRQSLGQGLEFLIYFQGNSAPDKSGLPSDRFSAERTGGSVSTLTIQRTQQEDSAVYLCASSSTGVGETPYFGPGTRLLVL.

In its sample, this clonotype was seen many times. This chain connects TRBV20-1 to TRBJ2-3; D is perhaps TRBD2 (6 bases). Germline lookup yields CDR1 DFQATT and CDR2 SNEGSKA (reference sequence). The CDR3 sequence is 14 residues long. V was clipped by 0 bases and J by 2 bases, with 9 bases between them. CDR3 protein: CSAREGGNTDTQYF. The CDR3 nucleotides are TGCAGTGCTAGAGAGGGCGGGAACACAGATACGCAGTATTTT.

This rearrangement joins TRBV29-1 to TRBJ2-2; 9 bases line up with TRBD2. The CDR3 sequence is 13 residues long. With V trimmed by 4 bases and J by 6 bases, 3 bases remained unmatched. Germline CDR1 reads SQVTM; CDR2 reads ANQGSEA. CDR3 nucleotide sequence: TGCAGCGTTGTGGCGGGAGGGCCCGGGGAGCTGTTTTTT. Translated, it gives CSVVAGGPGELFF.

As DNA, the CDR3 is TGCGCCAGCAGCCGGCAACTAGCGGGAGGTATCAATGAGCAGTTCTTC. As protein: CASSRQLAGGINEQFF. The V gene is TRBV4-3, the J gene TRBJ2-1, with TRBD2 identical over 12 bases. The CDR3 runs 16 residues. Per germline, CDR1 LGHNA and CDR2 YSLEER. V was pared by 4 bases and J by 6 bases, with 7 bases of the junction left unmatched.

At least ten counts were recorded for this clonotype. The V and J genes are TRBV29-1 and TRBJ2-7, with 11 bases fitting TRBD1. With V trimmed by 7 bases and J by 2 bases, 4 bases remained unmatched. The CDR3 runs 13 residues. Germline CDR1 and CDR2: SQVTM and ANQGSEA. CDR3 residues: CSASDRGPYEQYF. The CDR3 DNA reads TGCAGCGCCTCGGACAGGGGGCCCTACGAGCAGTACTTC.

V and J are TRBV9 and TRBJ1-5; a weak D match, TRBD1 (6 bases). The CDR3 is made up of 13 amino acids. V gave up 4 bases and J gave up 6 bases, with 11 bases separating them. Germline V CDR1 and CDR2: SGDLS, YYNGEE. The CDR3 spells CASSLDSIQPQHF. The CDR3 DNA sequence: TGTGCCAGCAGCTTGGACAGTATTCAGCCCCAGCATTTT.

This clonotype was counted ten times or more. This chain uses TRBV28 with TRBJ2-7; weak D call: TRBD2 (6 bases). The length of the CDR3 is 15 residues. Germline V CDR1 and CDR2: MDHEN, SYDVKM. V was pared by 5 bases and J by 7 bases, with 21 bases between. In DNA form, the CDR3 reads TGTGCCAGCAGTCCCCCGGACGGCGGGCGGGATGAGCAGTACTTC. It is translated as CASSPPDGGRDEQYF.

This clonotype occurred a few times. The gene calls are TRBV7-2 and TRBJ2-7; D call uncertain. Trimming removed 4 bases from V and 1 base from J, with 14 bases in between. The CDR3 runs 15 residues. Germline loops: CDR1 SGHTA, CDR2 FQGNSA. CDR3 nucleotides: TGTGCCAGCAGCTCCATGGGTCAGGTGTCCTACGAGCAGTACTTC. As protein: CASSSMGQVSYEQYF.

Concerning this clonotype itself: This could be a read error, since a much larger clone is one nucleotide away. The chain has TRBV29-1 and TRBJ2-5; 9 positions match TRBD2. Germline CDR1 reads SQVTM; CDR2 reads ANQGSEA. There are 14 residues in the CDR3. The ends lost 8 bases at V and 11 bases at J; junction bases unmatched: 18. CDR3 residues: CSYPGLAGYNEQYF. The CDR3 coding sequence is TGCAGCTACCCTGGGCTAGCGGGGTACAATGAGCAGTACTTC.

The V call is TRBV7-9, the J call TRBJ2-4, with TRBD2 identical over 8 bases. The CDR3 has 16 amino acids. The germline gives CDR1 SEHNR, CDR2 FQNEAQ (reference sequence). V trimming: 5 bases; J trimming: 3 bases; junction bases outside the gene matches: 9. The CDR3 coding sequence is TGTGCCAGCAGCCCGTCGGGGGGGACCCTCAAAAACATTCAGTACTTC. Amino acids: CASSPSGGTLKNIQYF.

The chain couples TRBV18 to TRBJ2-5, with TRBD1 as a possible D gene (6 bases). V dropped 3 bases and J dropped 3 bases, with 11 bases sitting between them. The CDR3 runs to 14 residues. Germline CDR1 reads KGHSH; CDR2 reads LQKENI. As DNA, the CDR3 is TGTGCCAGCTCACCGACAGGACACAAAGAGACCCAGTACTTC. Its protein product is CASSPTGHKETQYF.

This clonotype was counted a few times. V gene TRBV14 combines with J gene TRBJ1-1; unclear D gene. V was trimmed by 5 bases and J by 6 bases, leaving 10 bases between them. CDR1 is SGHDN and CDR2 is FVKESK in the germline V gene. This CDR3 region has 12 residues. This CDR3 is CASSWTVSEAFF. CDR3 nucleotide sequence: TGTGCCAGCAGCTGGACGGTCTCTGAAGCTTTCTTT.

This chain links TRBV28 with TRBJ2-7; D gene uncertain. Trimming removed 2 bases at V and 3 bases at J, with 8 bases between. Germline-derived CDR1 and CDR2 are MDHEN and SYDVKM. CDR3 length: 13 amino acids. CDR3 sequence reads: CASSLIQDYEQYF. The CDR3 bases are TGTGCCAGCAGTTTAATTCAGGACTACGAGCAGTACTTC.

This chain connects TRBV6-2 or TRBV6-3 to TRBJ2-4, with D perhaps TRBD2 (7 bases). The J call is doubtful: the DNA matches TRBJ2-7 better. Per the germline V gene, CDR1 is MNHEY and CDR2 is SVGEGT. The CDR3 has 21 amino acids. The CDR3: CASSYSIGSTGTSRERHEQYF. The CDR3 DNA reads as TGTGCCAGCAGTTACTCGATTGGCAGCACAGGGACTTCGCGGGAGAGACACGAGCAGTACTTC.

This clonotype appeared a few times. Given a much more abundant clone one base away, this may be a read error. This rearrangement joins TRBV7-9 to TRBJ2-7, with 7 bases that match TRBD2. J gave up 7 bases and V 0 bases, and 9 bases lay outside the gene matches. Per the germline V gene, CDR1 is SEHNR and CDR2 is FQNEAQ (reference sequence). This CDR3 has 15 amino acids. CDR3 sequence reads: CASSLAAGARHEQYF. CDR3 DNA: TGTGCCAGCAGCTTAGCTGCGGGAGCCCGGCATGAGCAGTACTTC.

The chain links TRBV6-2 or TRBV6-3 to TRBJ2-2; perhaps D is TRBD1 or TRBD2 (5 bases each). The V gene's germline CDR1 is MNHEY and CDR2 SVGEGT. The CDR3 is 15 amino acids. V was shortened by 6 bases and J by 1 base, with 12 bases between the two germline ends. The CDR3 loop is CASRGRGQNTGELFF. CDR3 DNA: TGTGCCAGCAGGGGCCGGGGCCAGAACACCGGGGAGCTGTTTTTT.

In its sample, this clonotype was seen a few times. The chain has TRBV7-8 and TRBJ2-3; the D gene is possibly TRBD2 (6 bases). The CDR3 is made up of 14 amino acids. From germline, CDR1 is SGHVS and CDR2 FQNEAQ. V was clipped by 5 bases and J by 3 bases, with 12 bases between them. The CDR3, as DNA: TGTGCCAGCAGCCCCAAACGGGAGACAGATACGCAGTATTTT. Protein: CASSPKRETDTQYF.

The V gene is TRBV20-1, the J gene TRBJ1-1; D is uncertain. The CDR3 has 12 residues. Per the germline V gene, CDR1 is DFQATT and CDR2 is SNEGSKA (reference sequence). The ends were cut back, 0 bases at V and 7 bases at J, with 9 bases in the middle. The chain's CDR3 is CSARELVVEAFF. The CDR3 nucleotides are TGCAGTGCTAGAGAGTTAGTAGTTGAAGCTTTCTTT.

The rearrangement joins TRBV12-3 or TRBV12-4 to TRBJ2-3, with 9 nucleotides matching TRBD2. J gave up 1 base and V 5 bases, and 4 bases lay outside the gene matches. The CDR3 contains 15 residues. The CDR3 region has the DNA TGTGCCAGCAGTCCCTGGACTAGCGGCACAGATACGCAGTATTTT. It encodes CASSPWTSGTDTQYF.

The chain carries TRBV29-1 and TRBJ2-1, with 10 bases matching TRBD1. Losses at the gene ends were 7 bases for V and 6 bases for J; bases not matched to a gene: 15. Germline loops: CDR1 SQVTM, CDR2 ANQGSEA. The CDR3 is 16 residues long. The CDR3 coding sequence is TGCAGCGCCGTGACAGGGGGCCGCGGGAGAGCCAATGAGCAGTTCTTC. This translates into CSAVTGGRGRANEQFF.

The table lists this clonotype with a few counts. The chain has TRBV20-1 and TRBJ2-1; 10 bases line up with TRBD2. Per the germline V gene, CDR1 is DFQATT and CDR2 is SNEGSKA (reference sequence). The CDR3 has 15 amino acids. With 6 bases clipped from V and 3 bases from J, the junction kept 8 bases outside the gene matches. DNA for the CDR3: TGCAGTGCCAGGAGGTGGACTAGCGGCTACAATGAGCAGTTCTTC. Amino acids: CSARRWTSGYNEQFF.

The chain is built from TRBV7-2 and TRBJ2-7, with TRBD1 matching 7 bases. This CDR3 has 15 amino acids. With V trimmed by 7 bases and J by 1 base, 10 bases remained unmatched. CDR1 is SGHTA and CDR2 is FQGNSA in the germline V gene. CDR3 sequence: CASNKGTGQSYEQYF. DNA for the CDR3: TGTGCCAGCAACAAGGGTACGGGACAGTCCTACGAGCAGTACTTC.

The chain couples TRBV4-3 to TRBJ2-5; D call uncertain. The germline gives CDR1 LGHNA, CDR2 YSLEER. The CDR3 sequence is 15 residues long. V was clipped by 0 bases and J by 2 bases, with 10 bases between them. The CDR3 loop reads CASSQEPRLQETQYF. The CDR3 nucleotides read TGCGCCAGCAGCCAAGAACCTAGATTACAAGAGACCCAGTACTTC.

The J gene is TRBJ2-7, the V gene TRBV28; D may be TRBD2 (5 bases). The V end lost 2 bases, the J end lost 1 base, and 15 bases lay between the germline ends. This CDR3 spans 16 amino acids. The germline gives CDR1 MDHEN, CDR2 SYDVKM. The CDR3 region has the DNA TGTGCCAGCAGTTTAGGTGTCCAGCGGTTATCCTACGAGCAGTACTTC. This translates into CASSLGVQRLSYEQYF.

This clonotype was detected many times. The rearrangement joins TRBV30 to TRBJ2-1, with 7 bases lining up with TRBD2. CDR1 and CDR2 from the germline V gene are GTSNPN and SVGIG (reference sequence). J gave up 0 bases and V 0 bases, and 2 bases lay outside the gene matches. This CDR3 comprises 15 residues. The CDR3 spells CAWSVRTSSYNEQFF. CDR3 sequence (DNA): TGTGCCTGGAGTGTAAGGACTAGCTCCTACAATGAGCAGTTCTTC.

V gene TRBV29-1 combines with J gene TRBJ2-5, with D uncertain. CDR3 length equals 10 residues. From germline, CDR1 is SQVTM and CDR2 ANQGSEA. With 6 bases removed from V and 11 bases from J, the gap between germline ends came to 13 bases. The CDR3 DNA is TGCAGCGTGGGTAATAATGAGCAGTACTTC. This translates into CSVGNNEQYF. Supplemented by reference TRBV29-1 and TRBJ2-5, the full variable domain reads SAVISQKPSRDICQRGTSLTIQCQVDSQVTMMFWYRQQPGQSLTLIATANQGSEATYESGFVIDKFPISRPNLTFSTLTVSNMSPEDSSIYLCSVGNNEQYFGPGTRLLVL.

J is TRBJ2-7 and V is TRBV10-1; D perhaps matches TRBD2 (6 bases). The CDR3 runs 11 residues. Between the trimmed V and J ends, which lost 3 bases and 12 bases, there was a span of 12 bases. Looked up from germline, CDR1 is WNHNN and CDR2 is SYGVQD (reference sequence). The CDR3 region has the DNA TGCGCCAGCAGTGATGGGAAGGGACTGTACTTC. It is translated as CASSDGKGLYF.

The chain couples TRBV12-5 to TRBJ2-7, with D unresolved. Trimming removed 0 bases at V and 4 bases at J, with 4 bases between. Germline-derived CDR1 and CDR2 are LGHNT and FRNRAP. The CDR3 consists of 12 residues. CDR3 loop: CASGLVVYEQYF. The CDR3 region has the DNA TGTGCTAGTGGTTTGGTAGTGTACGAGCAGTACTTC.